These T cell receptor beta chains were read from a single sample in a study of blood T cell repertoires in COVID-19. Profiled with immunoSEQ multiplex PCR; TCRdb holds only in-frame clones, not every one. The data show around 200,000 clones, over 70% seen once. Sample: peripheral blood. These receptors were obtained from a woman between 45 and 65 years old with acute or convalescent COVID-19. Both conserved end residues are part of each CDR3. Each record gives: CDR3 protein, CDR3 DNA, J gene, V gene, D gene, clone size. The D gene is left open where the match is weak. The size of a clone is reported for some rows only, either as once, few or many, or as a class for expanded clones.

CDR3 protein: CASSLKRPAEAFF
CDR3 DNA: TGTGCCAGCAGCTTAAAGAGGCCAGCCGAAGCTTTCTTT
J gene: TRBJ1-1
V gene: TRBV7-3
D gene: -
clone size: once

CDR3 protein: CASSELGSYEQYF
CDR3 DNA: TGTGCCAGCAGTGAACTAGGCTCCTACGAGCAGTACTTC
J gene: TRBJ2-7
V gene: TRBV6-1
D gene: -
clone size: -

CDR3 protein: CASSPRRDQETQYF
CDR3 DNA: TGTGCCAGCTCACCCAGACGGGACCAAGAGACCCAGTACTTC
J gene: TRBJ2-5
V gene: TRBV18
D gene: -
clone size: -

CDR3 protein: CATSDPPGQGSQGYTF
CDR3 DNA: TGTGCCACCAGTGATCCGCCGGGACAGGGTTCGCAGGGCTACACCTTC
J gene: TRBJ1-2
V gene: TRBV24-1
D gene: TRBD1
clone size: -

CDR3 protein: CASSSVVGNFNEQFF
CDR3 DNA: TGTGCCAGCAGCTCCGTCGTCGGGAACTTCAATGAGCAGTTCTTC
J gene: TRBJ2-1
V gene: TRBV7-9
D gene: -
clone size: once

CDR3 protein: CATSDKGVAGGGIDEQYF
CDR3 DNA: TGTGCCACCAGCGATAAGGGGGTAGCGGGAGGGGGCATCGACGAGCAGTACTTC
J gene: TRBJ2-7
V gene: TRBV24-1
D gene: TRBD2
clone size: -

CDR3 protein: CASSFGVDQPQHF
CDR3 DNA: TGCGCCAGCAGCTTCGGGGTAGATCAGCCCCAGCATTTT
J gene: TRBJ1-5
V gene: TRBV5-1
D gene: -
clone size: -

CDR3 protein: CASSHRTGFSPNTGELFF
CDR3 DNA: TGTGCCAGCAGCCACAGAACGGGGTTCTCCCCTAACACCGGGGAGCTGTTTTTT
J gene: TRBJ2-2
V gene: TRBV3-1/TRBV3-2
D gene: -
clone size: few

CDR3 protein: CASSEAGSKREAFF
CDR3 DNA: TGTGCCAGCAGTGAAGCCGGCAGCAAGCGTGAAGCTTTCTTT
J gene: TRBJ1-1
V gene: TRBV6-1
D gene: -
clone size: -

CDR3 protein: CASSYQGALISQPQHF
CDR3 DNA: TGTGCCAGTAGTTACCAGGGGGCGCTTATAAGTCAGCCCCAGCATTTT
J gene: TRBJ1-5
V gene: TRBV19
D gene: TRBD1
clone size: -

CDR3 protein: CASSPPGFEQYF
CDR3 DNA: TGTGCCAGCAGTCCCCCGGGGTTCGAGCAGTACTTC
J gene: TRBJ2-7
V gene: TRBV28
D gene: -
clone size: -

CDR3 protein: CASSLGGRANYGYTF
CDR3 DNA: TGTGCCAGCAGCCTCGGGGGTAGGGCTAACTATGGCTACACCTTC
J gene: TRBJ1-2
V gene: TRBV5-8
D gene: -
clone size: -

CDR3 protein: CASSLSGRPYNEQFF
CDR3 DNA: TGCGCCAGCAGCTTAAGCGGGAGGCCCTACAATGAGCAGTTCTTC
J gene: TRBJ2-1
V gene: TRBV5-1
D gene: TRBD2
clone size: -

CDR3 protein: CASTGTSGSIYEQYF
CDR3 DNA: TGTGCCAGCACTGGGACTAGCGGGAGTATCTACGAGCAGTACTTC
J gene: TRBJ2-7
V gene: TRBV6-5
D gene: TRBD2
clone size: -

CDR3 protein: CASSPQSGQPQHF
CDR3 DNA: TGTGCCAGCAGTCCTCAAAGCGGCCAGCCCCAGCATTTT
J gene: TRBJ1-5
V gene: TRBV25-1
D gene: -
clone size: many

CDR3 protein: CASSFRTGETGELFF
CDR3 DNA: TGCGCCAGCAGCTTTCGGACAGGGGAAACCGGGGAGCTGTTTTTT
J gene: TRBJ2-2
V gene: TRBV5-1
D gene: TRBD1
clone size: -

CDR3 protein: CASSPPRRTADQPQHF
CDR3 DNA: TGTGCCAGCTCACCACCTCGTAGGACTGCTGATCAGCCCCAGCATTTT
J gene: TRBJ1-5
V gene: TRBV18
D gene: -
clone size: -

CDR3 protein: CASTGGTTSYNEQFF
CDR3 DNA: TGTGCCAGCACCGGGGGGACTACTTCCTACAATGAGCAGTTCTTC
J gene: TRBJ2-1
V gene: TRBV6-4
D gene: TRBD2
clone size: -

CDR3 protein: CASSLAPLAGGPNEQFF
CDR3 DNA: TGCGCCAGCAGCTTGGCCCCACTAGCGGGAGGTCCGAATGAGCAGTTCTTC
J gene: TRBJ2-1
V gene: TRBV5-1
D gene: TRBD2
clone size: -

CDR3 protein: CASSQERDRGRSDHGYTF
CDR3 DNA: TGTGCCAGCAGCCAAGAGCGAGACAGGGGCCGCTCCGACCATGGCTACACCTTC
J gene: TRBJ1-2
V gene: TRBV14
D gene: TRBD1
clone size: -

CDR3 protein: CATMDRVSYNEQFF
CDR3 DNA: TGTGCCACTATGGACAGGGTCTCCTACAATGAGCAGTTCTTC
J gene: TRBJ2-1
V gene: TRBV10-3
D gene: TRBD1
clone size: -

CDR3 protein: CASSISGQGIWSPLHF
CDR3 DNA: TGTGCCAGTAGTATCTCGGGTCAGGGGATTTGGTCACCCCTCCACTTT
J gene: TRBJ1-6
V gene: TRBV19
D gene: -
clone size: -

CDR3 protein: CASSRLSPSGRREDGYTF
CDR3 DNA: TGTGCCAGCAGCCGCCTCTCCCCATCTGGGAGGAGGGAAGATGGCTACACCTTC
J gene: TRBJ1-2
V gene: TRBV3-1/TRBV3-2
D gene: -
clone size: -

CDR3 protein: CASSTGRDNTEAFF
CDR3 DNA: TGTGCCAGTAGTACCGGCCGGGATAACACTGAAGCTTTCTTT
J gene: TRBJ1-1
V gene: TRBV19
D gene: -
clone size: -

CDR3 protein: CASSFGQGGPQHF
CDR3 DNA: TGTGCCAGCAGTTTTGGTCAGGGGGGACCCCAGCATTTT
J gene: TRBJ1-5
V gene: TRBV28
D gene: TRBD1
clone size: -

CDR3 protein: CASSWTQGYEQYF
CDR3 DNA: TGTGCCAGCAGTTGGACACAGGGCTACGAGCAGTACTTC
J gene: TRBJ2-7
V gene: TRBV12-3/TRBV12-4
D gene: -
clone size: -

CDR3 protein: CSVRDTDYEQYF
CDR3 DNA: TGCAGCGTCCGGGACACCGACTACGAGCAGTACTTC
J gene: TRBJ2-7
V gene: TRBV29-1
D gene: -
clone size: -

CDR3 protein: CSASSRSSTYEQYF
CDR3 DNA: TGCAGTGCTAGTAGCCGCTCAAGTACCTACGAGCAGTACTTC
J gene: TRBJ2-7
V gene: TRBV20-1
D gene: -
clone size: -

CDR3 protein: CASSQSILAKAFF
CDR3 DNA: TGTGCCAGCAGCCAGTCTATACTCGCTAAAGCTTTCTTT
J gene: TRBJ1-1
V gene: TRBV14
D gene: -
clone size: -

CDR3 protein: CASSYSGGPVTDTQYF
CDR3 DNA: TGTGCCAGCAGTTACTCGGGAGGGCCAGTGACAGATACGCAGTATTTT
J gene: TRBJ2-3
V gene: TRBV28
D gene: TRBD2
clone size: -

CDR3 protein: CASSPPAGGGEQFF
CDR3 DNA: TGTGCCAGCAGTCCACCAGCGGGAGGGGGCGAGCAGTTCTTC
J gene: TRBJ2-1
V gene: TRBV27
D gene: TRBD2
clone size: -

CDR3 protein: CASRETGAPNQPQHF
CDR3 DNA: TGTGCCAGCAGGGAGACAGGGGCCCCCAATCAGCCCCAGCATTTT
J gene: TRBJ1-5
V gene: TRBV6-5
D gene: TRBD1
clone size: -

CDR3 protein: CASIPAGGAKIGYTF
CDR3 DNA: TGTGCCAGCATACCGGCAGGGGGCGCGAAGATAGGCTACACCTTC
J gene: TRBJ1-2
V gene: TRBV6-5
D gene: TRBD1
clone size: -

CDR3 protein: CASSSQGVGMNTEAFF
CDR3 DNA: TGCGCCAGCAGCTCACAGGGGGTCGGAATGAACACTGAAGCTTTCTTT
J gene: TRBJ1-1
V gene: TRBV5-1
D gene: TRBD1
clone size: -

CDR3 protein: CASSWRSGSAYNEQFF
CDR3 DNA: TGTGCCAGCAGTTGGAGAAGCGGGAGCGCCTACAATGAGCAGTTCTTC
J gene: TRBJ2-1
V gene: TRBV6-5
D gene: TRBD2
clone size: -

CDR3 protein: CASSKKPTDRGTYSNQPQHF
CDR3 DNA: TGTGCCAGTAGTAAAAAACCAACGGACAGGGGGACCTATAGCAATCAGCCCCAGCATTTT
J gene: TRBJ1-5
V gene: TRBV19
D gene: TRBD1
clone size: few

CDR3 protein: CASSTGLAGVRGELFF
CDR3 DNA: TGTGCCAGCAGCACAGGACTAGCGGGAGTTCGCGGGGAGCTGTTTTTT
J gene: TRBJ2-2
V gene: TRBV5-6
D gene: TRBD2
clone size: -

CDR3 protein: CASSLGVQGAEGYTF
CDR3 DNA: TGCGCCAGCAGCTTGGGGGTACAGGGGGCCGAAGGCTACACCTTC
J gene: TRBJ1-2
V gene: TRBV5-1
D gene: TRBD1
clone size: once

CDR3 protein: CASSFGWNTIYF
CDR3 DNA: TGTGCCAGCAGTTTCGGTTGGAACACCATATATTTT
J gene: TRBJ1-3
V gene: TRBV6-6
D gene: -
clone size: -

CDR3 protein: CASSLFSGSYEQYF
CDR3 DNA: TGTGCCAGCAGCCTTTTTTCGGGGTCCTACGAGCAGTACTTC
J gene: TRBJ2-7
V gene: TRBV9
D gene: -
clone size: once

CDR3 protein: CASSSNNVVAQYF
CDR3 DNA: TGTGCCAGCAGTTCAAACAACGTTGTAGCGCAGTACTTC
J gene: TRBJ2-7
V gene: TRBV5-4
D gene: -
clone size: -

CDR3 protein: CASSRGTSGSSYNEQFF
CDR3 DNA: TGTGCCAGCAGCCGCGGGACTAGCGGGAGCTCCTACAATGAGCAGTTCTTC
J gene: TRBJ2-1
V gene: TRBV11-2
D gene: TRBD2
clone size: -